This T cell receptor (beta chain) emerged from a study of identical twins. Study-level findings and limits: Models underestimated how often monozygotic twins shared out-of-frame TCR alpha.

TCRdb re-called the 5' RACE reads through MiXCR, storing one row per CDR3 protein. This sample has roughly 480,000 distinct CDR3 sequences, with 20% to 25% found just once. Many counts were recorded for this clonotype. The antigen is not known. This sample was also put to use in a study of T cells expressing NK-cell markers. That paper states: The authors restricted sorting to alpha-beta TCR T cells with an anti-gamma-delta TCR antibody in several experiments. In roughly six donors, dominant CD3+CD56+NKG2C+ clonotypes ranked among the top 10 CD8+ clonotypes. The CD3+CD56-NKG2C+ fraction of a few donors was likewise dominated by these clonotypes.

This TCR was sampled from a woman aged 18 to 35 in good health. Sample: CD4+ T cells sorted from blood.

CDR3 sequence: CASSLSVSETQYF. For the CDR3, the DNA is TGTGCCAGCAGCTTAAGCGTTTCGGAGACCCAGTACTTC. The genes are TRBV7-3 and TRBJ2-5, with no clear D. The CDR3 spans 13 residues. V dropped 1 base and J dropped 5 bases, with 8 bases sitting between them. Germline V gene lookup returns CDR1 SGHTA and CDR2 FQGTGA.